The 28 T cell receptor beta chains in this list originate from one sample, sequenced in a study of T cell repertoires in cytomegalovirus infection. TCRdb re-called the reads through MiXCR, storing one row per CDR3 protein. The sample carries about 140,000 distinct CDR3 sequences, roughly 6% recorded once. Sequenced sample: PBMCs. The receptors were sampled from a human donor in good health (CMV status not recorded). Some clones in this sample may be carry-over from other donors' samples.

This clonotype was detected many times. This CDR3 is CASSRGQGPFSQAQYF. CDR3 sequence (DNA): TGTGCCAGCAGCCGGGGACAGGGGCCGTTCTCCCAGGCGCAGTATTTT. The gene calls are TRBV7-6 and TRBJ2-3, with 10 bases lining up with TRBD1. V gave up 5 bases and J gave up 10 bases; unmatched junction bases: 15. Germline V gives CDR1 SGHVS, CDR2 FNYEAQ. This CDR3 contains 16 residues.

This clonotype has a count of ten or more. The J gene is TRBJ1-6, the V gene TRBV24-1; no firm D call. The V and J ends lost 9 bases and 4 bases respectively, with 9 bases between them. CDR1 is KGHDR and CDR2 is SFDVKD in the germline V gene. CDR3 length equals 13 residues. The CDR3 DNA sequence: TGTGCCACCCGGGGAGGTTATAATTCACCCCTCCACTTT. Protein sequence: CATRGGYNSPLHF.

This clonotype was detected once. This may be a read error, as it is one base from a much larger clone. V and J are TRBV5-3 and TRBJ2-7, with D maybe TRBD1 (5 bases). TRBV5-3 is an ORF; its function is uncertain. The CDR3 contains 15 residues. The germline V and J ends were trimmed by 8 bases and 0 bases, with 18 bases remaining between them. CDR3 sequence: CASSVAGINSYEQYF. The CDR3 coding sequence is TGTGCCAGCAGCGTGGCAGGGATAAACTCCTACGAGCAGTACTTC.

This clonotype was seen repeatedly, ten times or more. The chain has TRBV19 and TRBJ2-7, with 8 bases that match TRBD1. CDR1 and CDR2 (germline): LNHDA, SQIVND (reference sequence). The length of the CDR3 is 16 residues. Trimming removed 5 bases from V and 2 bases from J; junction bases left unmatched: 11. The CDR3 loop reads CASSAGTGGSPYEQYF. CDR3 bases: TGTGCCAGTAGTGCCGGGACAGGCGGATCCCCCTACGAGCAGTACTTC.

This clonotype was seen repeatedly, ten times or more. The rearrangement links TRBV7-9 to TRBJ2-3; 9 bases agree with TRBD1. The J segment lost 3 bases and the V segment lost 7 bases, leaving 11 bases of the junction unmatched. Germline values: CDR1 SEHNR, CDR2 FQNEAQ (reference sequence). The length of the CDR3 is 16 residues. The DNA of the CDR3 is TGTGCCAGCATCAAACAGGGGGCTTCACCGACAGATACGCAGTATTTT. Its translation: CASIKQGASPTDTQYF.

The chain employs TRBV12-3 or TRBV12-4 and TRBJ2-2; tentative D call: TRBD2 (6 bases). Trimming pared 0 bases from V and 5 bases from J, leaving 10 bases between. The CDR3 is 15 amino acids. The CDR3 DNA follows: TGTGCCAGCAGTTTAGCGGGGGGATTAACCGGGGAGCTGTTTTTT. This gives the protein CASSLAGGLTGELFF.

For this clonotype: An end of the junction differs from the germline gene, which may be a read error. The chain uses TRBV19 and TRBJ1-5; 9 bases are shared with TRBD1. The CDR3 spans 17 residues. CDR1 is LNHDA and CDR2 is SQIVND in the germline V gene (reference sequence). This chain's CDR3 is CVSKRTGAIGSNQPQHF. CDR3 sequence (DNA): TGTGTCAGTAAAAGGACAGGGGCAATTGGTAGCAATCAGCCCCAGCATTTT. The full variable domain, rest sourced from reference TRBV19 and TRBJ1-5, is DGGITQSPKYLFRKEGQNVTLSCEQNLNHDAMYWYRQDPGQGLRLIYYSQIVNDFQKGDIAEGYSVSREKKESFPLTVTSAQKNPTAFYLCVSKRTGAIGSNQPQHFGDGTRLSIL.

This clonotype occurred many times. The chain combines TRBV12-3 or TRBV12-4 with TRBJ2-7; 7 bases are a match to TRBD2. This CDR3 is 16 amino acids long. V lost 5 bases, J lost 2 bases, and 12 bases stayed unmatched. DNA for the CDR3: TGTGCCAGCAGTCCCGGATGGTCGGCGGGGGCCTACGAGCAGTACTTC. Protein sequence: CASSPGWSAGAYEQYF.

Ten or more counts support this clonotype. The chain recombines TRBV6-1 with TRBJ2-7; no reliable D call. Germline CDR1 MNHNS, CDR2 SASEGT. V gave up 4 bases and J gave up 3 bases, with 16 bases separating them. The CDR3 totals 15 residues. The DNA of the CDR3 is TGTGCCAGCAGTGGGTGGACGGACGTCAGCTACGAGCAGTACTTC. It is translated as CASSGWTDVSYEQYF.

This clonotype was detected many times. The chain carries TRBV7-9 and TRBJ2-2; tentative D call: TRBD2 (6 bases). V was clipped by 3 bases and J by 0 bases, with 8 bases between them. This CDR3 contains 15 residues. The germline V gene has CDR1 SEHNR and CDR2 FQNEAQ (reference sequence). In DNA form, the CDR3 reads TGTGCCAGCAGCTTTGGAGGGGCGAACACCGGGGAGCTGTTTTTT. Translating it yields CASSFGGANTGELFF.

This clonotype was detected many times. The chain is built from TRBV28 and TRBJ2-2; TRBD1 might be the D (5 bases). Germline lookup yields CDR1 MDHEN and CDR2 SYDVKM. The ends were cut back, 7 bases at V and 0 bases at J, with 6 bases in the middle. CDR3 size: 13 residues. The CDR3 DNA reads TGTGCCAGCAACAGGCCGAACACCGGGGAGCTGTTTTTT. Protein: CASNRPNTGELFF. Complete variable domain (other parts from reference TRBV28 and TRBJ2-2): DVKVTQSSRYLVKRTGEKVFLECVQDMDHENMFWYRQDPGLGLRLIYFSYDVKMKEKGDIPEGYSVSREKKERFSLILESASTNQTSMYLCASNRPNTGELFFGEGSRLTVL.

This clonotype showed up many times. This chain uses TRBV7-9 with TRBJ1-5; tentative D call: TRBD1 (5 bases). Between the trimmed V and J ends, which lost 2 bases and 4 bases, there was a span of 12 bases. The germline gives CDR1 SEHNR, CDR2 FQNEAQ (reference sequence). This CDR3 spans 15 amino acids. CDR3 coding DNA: TGTGCCAGCAGCTTACCAGGGACGGGTAATCAGCCCCAGCATTTT. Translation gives CASSLPGTGNQPQHF.

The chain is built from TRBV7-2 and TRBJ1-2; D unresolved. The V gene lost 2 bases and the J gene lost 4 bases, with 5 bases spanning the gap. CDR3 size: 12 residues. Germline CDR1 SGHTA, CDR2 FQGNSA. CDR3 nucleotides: TGTGCCAGCAGCTTAAATGGCTATGGCTACACCTTC. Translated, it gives CASSLNGYGYTF.

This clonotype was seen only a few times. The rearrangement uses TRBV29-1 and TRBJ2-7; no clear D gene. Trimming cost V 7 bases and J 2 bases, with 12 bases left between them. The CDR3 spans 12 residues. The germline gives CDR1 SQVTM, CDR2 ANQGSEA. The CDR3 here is CSASLSTYEQYF. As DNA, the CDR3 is TGCAGCGCTTCCTTGAGCACCTACGAGCAGTACTTC.

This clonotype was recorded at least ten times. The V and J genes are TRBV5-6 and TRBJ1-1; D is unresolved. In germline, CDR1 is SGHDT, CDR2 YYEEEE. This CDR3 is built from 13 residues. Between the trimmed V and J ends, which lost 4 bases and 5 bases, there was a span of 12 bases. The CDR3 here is CASSPLGGTEAFF. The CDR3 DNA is TGTGCCAGCAGCCCTTTAGGAGGGACTGAAGCTTTCTTT.

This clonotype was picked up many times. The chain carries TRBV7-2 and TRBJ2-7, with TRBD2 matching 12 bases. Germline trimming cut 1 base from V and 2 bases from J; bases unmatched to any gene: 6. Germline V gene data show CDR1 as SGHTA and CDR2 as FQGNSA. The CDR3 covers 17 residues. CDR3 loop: CASSLGPSGGDTYEQYF. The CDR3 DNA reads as TGTGCCAGCAGCTTAGGACCTAGCGGGGGGGACACCTACGAGCAGTACTTC. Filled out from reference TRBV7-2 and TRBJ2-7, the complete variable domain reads GAGVSQSPSNKVTEKGKDVELRCDPISGHTALYWYRQSLGQGLEFLIYFQGNSAPDKSGLPSDRFSAERTGGSVSTLTIQRTQQEDSAVYLCASSLGPSGGDTYEQYFGPGTRLTVT.

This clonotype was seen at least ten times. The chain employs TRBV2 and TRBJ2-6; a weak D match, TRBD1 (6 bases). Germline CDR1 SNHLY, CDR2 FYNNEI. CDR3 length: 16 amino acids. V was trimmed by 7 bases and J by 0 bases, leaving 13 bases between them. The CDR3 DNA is TGTGCCAGCACCCCCAGACAGGCCTCTGGGGCCAACGTCCTGACTTTC. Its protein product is CASTPRQASGANVLTF.

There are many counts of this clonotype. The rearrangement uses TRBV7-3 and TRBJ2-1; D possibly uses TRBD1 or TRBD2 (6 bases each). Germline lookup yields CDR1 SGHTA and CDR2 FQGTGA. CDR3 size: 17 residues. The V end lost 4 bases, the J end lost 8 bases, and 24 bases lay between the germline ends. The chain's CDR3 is CASSSEGRSPGEDEQFF. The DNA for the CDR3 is TGTGCCAGCAGCTCCGAGGGTAGGTCCCCAGGGGAGGATGAGCAGTTCTTC.

The CDR3 sequence: CASSFQDATISEAFF. The CDR3 DNA follows: TGTGCCAGCAGCTTCCAGGACGCCACTATCAGTGAAGCTTTCTTT. The chain links TRBV7-6 to TRBJ1-1; D is uncertain. CDR1 is SGHVS, CDR2 FNYEAQ, per germline. The CDR3 runs 15 residues. V lost 3 bases and J lost 7, with 18 bases in between.

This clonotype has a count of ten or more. The CDR3 DNA reads as TGTGCCACCCGGTCGGGCCTCACAGATACGCAGTATTTT. Translated: CATRSGLTDTQYF. The chain links TRBV19 to TRBJ2-3; D not resolved. From germline, CDR1 is LNHDA and CDR2 SQIVND (reference sequence). The CDR3 is 13 residues long. The V end was cut by 10 bases, the J end by 2 bases, with 13 bases between.

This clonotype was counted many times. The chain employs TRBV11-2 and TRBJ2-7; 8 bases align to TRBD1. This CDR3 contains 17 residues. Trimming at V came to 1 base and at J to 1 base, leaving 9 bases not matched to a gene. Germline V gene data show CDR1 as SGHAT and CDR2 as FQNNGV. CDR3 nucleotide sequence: TGTGCCAGCAGCTTAGGGGGCGCCGGGACAGGTTCCTACGAGCAGTACTTC. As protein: CASSLGGAGTGSYEQYF.

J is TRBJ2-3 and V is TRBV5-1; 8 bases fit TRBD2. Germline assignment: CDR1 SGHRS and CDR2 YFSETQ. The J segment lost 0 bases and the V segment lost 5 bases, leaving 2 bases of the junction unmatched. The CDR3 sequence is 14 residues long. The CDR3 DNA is TGCGCCAGCAGTCGGGAGGGTAGCACAGATACGCAGTATTTT. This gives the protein CASSREGSTDTQYF.

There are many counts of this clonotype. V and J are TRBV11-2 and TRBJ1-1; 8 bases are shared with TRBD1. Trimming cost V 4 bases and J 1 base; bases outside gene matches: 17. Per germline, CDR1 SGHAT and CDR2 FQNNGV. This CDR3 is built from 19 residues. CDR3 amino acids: CASSSTFNRDRRTNTEAFF. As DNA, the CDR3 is TGTGCCAGCAGCTCGACTTTTAACCGGGACAGGAGAACGAACACTGAAGCTTTCTTT.

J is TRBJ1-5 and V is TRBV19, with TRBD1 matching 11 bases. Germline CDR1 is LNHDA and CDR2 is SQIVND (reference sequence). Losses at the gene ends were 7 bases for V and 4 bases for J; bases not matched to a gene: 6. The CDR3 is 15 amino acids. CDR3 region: CASTGQGARNQPQHF. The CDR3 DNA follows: TGTGCCAGTACTGGACAGGGGGCGAGGAATCAGCCCCAGCATTTT.

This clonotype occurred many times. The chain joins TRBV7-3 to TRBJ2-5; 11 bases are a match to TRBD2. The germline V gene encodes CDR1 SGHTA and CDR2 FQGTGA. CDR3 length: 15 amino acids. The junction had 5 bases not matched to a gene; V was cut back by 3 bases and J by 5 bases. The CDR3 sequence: CASSFQLAGVETQYF. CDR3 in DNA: TGTGCCAGCAGCTTCCAACTAGCGGGGGTTGAGACCCAGTACTTC. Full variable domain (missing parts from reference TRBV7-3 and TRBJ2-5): GAGVSQTPSNKVTEKGKYVELRCDPISGHTALYWYRQSLGQGPEFLIYFQGTGAADDSGLPNDRFFAVRPEGSVSTLKIQRTERGDSAVYLCASSFQLAGVETQYFGPGTRLLVL.

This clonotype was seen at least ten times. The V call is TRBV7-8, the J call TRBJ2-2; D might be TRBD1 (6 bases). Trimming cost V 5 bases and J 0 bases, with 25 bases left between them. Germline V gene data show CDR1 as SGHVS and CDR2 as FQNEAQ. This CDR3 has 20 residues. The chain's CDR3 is CASSRKLLTGGATNTGELFF. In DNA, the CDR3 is TGTGCCAGCAGCCGAAAACTATTGACAGGAGGAGCGACGAACACCGGGGAGCTGTTTTTT.

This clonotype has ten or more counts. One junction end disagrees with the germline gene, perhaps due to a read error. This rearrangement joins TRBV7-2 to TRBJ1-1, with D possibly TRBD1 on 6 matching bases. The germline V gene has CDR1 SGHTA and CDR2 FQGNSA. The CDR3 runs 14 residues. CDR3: CASNLGGRGTEAFF. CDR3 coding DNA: TGTGCCAGCAACTTAGGGGGGCGAGGAACTGAAGCTTTCTTT.

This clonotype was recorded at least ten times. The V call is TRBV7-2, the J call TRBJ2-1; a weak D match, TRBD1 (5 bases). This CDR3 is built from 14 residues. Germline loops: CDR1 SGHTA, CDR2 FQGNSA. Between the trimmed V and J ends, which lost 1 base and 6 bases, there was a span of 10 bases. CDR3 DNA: TGTGCCAGCAGCTTAGAGGCAGGGCGCAATGAGCAGTTCTTC. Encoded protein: CASSLEAGRNEQFF.